Listed below are T cell receptor beta chains from one sample, sequenced in a study of regulatory T cells in long-lasting Graves disease. From the multiplex PCR reads, TCRdb called clonotypes with MiXCR, one entry per CDR3 protein. This sample has approximately 560,000 distinct CDR3 sequences, with 15% to 20% found just once. The same data also contributed to another study, on T cells in Graves' hyperthyroidism and ophthalmopathy.

Here the sequenced sample was peripheral blood mononuclear cells (PBMCs), taken at new diagnosis, from a patient treated with antithyroid drugs. The receptors shown here come from a man aged 18 to 30 with Graves disease. Each CDR3 is given with its conserved first and last residue. Fields, in order: V gene, clone size, D gene, J gene, CDR3 protein, CDR3 DNA. The D gene is left open where the match is weak. The size field is filled for only some rows; it gives once, few, many or a size class.

V: TRBV5-5
size: NA
D: NA
J: TRBJ2-5
CDR3: CASSVSWVQETQYF
DNA: TGTGCCAGCAGCGTGAGCTGGGTCCAAGAGACCCAGTACTTC

V: TRBV5-1
size: many
D: NA
J: TRBJ2-1
CDR3: CASSSGAINEQFF
DNA: TGCGCCAGCAGCTCCGGGGCTATCAATGAGCAGTTCTTC

V: TRBV7-9
size: few
D: NA
J: TRBJ1-1
CDR3: CASSLAEMNTEAFF
DNA: TGTGCCAGCAGCTTAGCAGAGATGAACACTGAAGCTTTCTTT

V: TRBV3-1
size: many
D: TRBD1
J: TRBJ2-2
CDR3: CASSPRTGFYTGELFF
DNA: TGTGCCAGCAGCCCCCGGACAGGGTTCTACACCGGGGAGCTGTTTTTT

V: TRBV2
size: many
D: NA
J: TRBJ2-3
CDR3: CASSDNGPGDTQYF
DNA: TGTGCCAGCAGCGATAACGGTCCAGGGGATACGCAGTATTTT

V: TRBV19
size: few
D: TRBD1
J: TRBJ1-2
CDR3: CASSWTGSNYGYTF
DNA: TGTGCCAGCAGCTGGACAGGGTCTAACTATGGCTACACCTTC

V: TRBV6-1
size: NA
D: TRBD1
J: TRBJ2-5
CDR3: CASSPFPGQGQETQYF
DNA: TGTGCCAGCAGTCCCTTTCCGGGACAGGGACAAGAGACCCAGTACTTC

V: TRBV30
size: many
D: TRBD1
J: TRBJ1-2
CDR3: CAWSRRDSLYGYTF
DNA: TGTGCCTGGAGTCGGAGGGACAGCCTCTATGGCTACACCTTC

V: TRBV15
size: few
D: NA
J: TRBJ2-7
CDR3: CATSRDFEQYF
DNA: TGTGCCACCAGCAGAGATTTCGAGCAGTACTTC

V: TRBV30
size: many
D: NA
J: TRBJ2-5
CDR3: CAWSGRGWETQYF
DNA: TGTGCCTGGAGTGGAAGAGGGTGGGAGACCCAGTACTTC

V: TRBV18
size: many
D: NA
J: TRBJ2-7
CDR3: CASSPGATSSYEQYF
DNA: TGTGCCAGCTCACCCGGGGCTACTAGCTCCTACGAGCAGTACTTC

V: TRBV3-1
size: NA
D: NA
J: TRBJ1-2
CDR3: CASSQGGDSGYGYTF
DNA: TGTGCCAGCAGCCAAGGCGGCGACTCCGGCTATGGCTACACCTTC

V: TRBV30
size: few
D: NA
J: TRBJ2-7
CDR3: CAWSSGQGTSSYEQYF
DNA: TGTGCCTGGAGTAGTGGACAGGGGACTAGCTCCTACGAGCAGTACTTC

V: TRBV28
size: NA
D: TRBD1
J: TRBJ1-6
CDR3: CASSLEGARSPLHF
DNA: TGTGCCAGCAGTTTGGAGGGGGCGAGATCACCCCTCCACTTT

V: TRBV20-1
size: many
D: TRBD2
J: TRBJ2-5
CDR3: CSAGSSGAGETQYF
DNA: TGCAGTGCTGGGTCCTCTGGAGCGGGGGAGACCCAGTACTTC

V: TRBV12-3/TRBV12-4
size: many
D: TRBD1
J: TRBJ2-1
CDR3: CASRGDRGNEQFF
DNA: TGTGCCAGCAGGGGGGACAGAGGGAATGAGCAGTTCTTC

V: TRBV14
size: NA
D: NA
J: TRBJ2-3
CDR3: CASSHGPGKITDTQYF
DNA: TGTGCCAGCAGCCACGGTCCAGGGAAAATCACAGATACGCAGTATTTT

V: TRBV6-2/TRBV6-3
size: many
D: NA
J: TRBJ1-1
CDR3: CASGQTEAFF
DNA: TGTGCCAGCGGGCAGACTGAAGCTTTCTTT

V: TRBV2
size: few
D: TRBD2
J: TRBJ2-2
CDR3: CASSLSGRGRTGELFF
DNA: TGTGCCAGCAGCCTTAGCGGGAGGGGACGCACCGGGGAGCTGTTTTTT

V: TRBV5-6
size: NA
D: NA
J: TRBJ1-5
CDR3: CASSTGDDQPQHF
DNA: TGTGCCAGCAGTACTGGCGACGATCAGCCCCAGCATTTT

V: TRBV6-5
size: NA
D: NA
J: TRBJ1-5
CDR3: CASSYSKGNQPQHF
DNA: TGTGCCAGCAGTTACTCGAAGGGGAATCAGCCCCAGCATTTT

V: TRBV2
size: many
D: NA
J: TRBJ1-5
CDR3: CASCENQPQHF
DNA: TGTGCCAGCTGCGAAAATCAGCCCCAGCATTTT

V: TRBV19
size: many
D: NA
J: TRBJ1-1
CDR3: CASSSTILGAFF
DNA: TGTGCCAGTAGTTCCACGATCCTCGGAGCTTTCTTT

V: TRBV27
size: many
D: NA
J: TRBJ2-1
CDR3: CASTPAGLYIPNEQFF
DNA: TGTGCCAGCACCCCAGCCGGGCTCTACATACCCAATGAGCAGTTCTTC

V: TRBV9
size: few
D: TRBD2
J: TRBJ2-1
CDR3: CASSGRTRNDEQFF
DNA: TGTGCCAGCAGCGGACGGACTAGGAACGATGAGCAGTTCTTC

V: TRBV27
size: many
D: TRBD2
J: TRBJ2-5
CDR3: CASSTRTSGRVPRETQYF
DNA: TGTGCCAGCAGCACAAGGACTAGCGGGAGGGTCCCCCGGGAGACCCAGTACTTC

V: TRBV5-1
size: NA
D: NA
J: TRBJ2-3
CDR3: CASTPLEGNTDTQYF
DNA: TGCGCCAGCACACCTTTAGAGGGGAACACAGATACGCAGTATTTT

V: TRBV12-5
size: NA
D: NA
J: TRBJ2-3
CDR3: CASGLGPKADTQYF
DNA: TGTGCTAGTGGTTTGGGACCTAAGGCAGATACGCAGTATTTT